This paragraph reports one TCR beta chain. What it binds is not known. These data originate in a study of ipilimumab plus nivolumab after autologous stem cell transplantation. Background on the study: Typical patient got 5 ipilimumab doses and fewer than 10 nivolumab doses (median).

Repertoires were generated with immunoSEQ multiplex PCR, while TCRdb's copy carries only in-frame clones and drops some. The sample contains about 47,000 clones, about 88% of which appear only once. Ipilimumab, 1 mg/kg, started 14 to 28 days after autologous transplant. Through week 26, nivolumab 3 mg/kg IV was given weeks 1, 4, 7, 10, then biweekly. V was cut by 4 bases and J by 7 bases, with 10 bases left in between. The CDR3 has 13 residues. CDR1 SNHLY and CDR2 FYNNEI come from the germline V gene. Findings of the study overall: The authors say TCR, Treg and microbiome findings warrant further study.

The sequence was collected from a male donor with multiple myeloma. The sequences come from PBMCs, collected in a trial of ipilimumab plus nivolumab as post-transplant consolidation. J is TRBJ1-4 and V is TRBV2; the D is unclear. CDR3 protein: CASSGDMGEKLFF. In nucleotides, the CDR3 is TGTGCCAGCAGTGGGGATATGGGTGAAAAACTGTTTTTT.